This is a list of T cell receptor beta chains from one sample in a study of STAT5B mutations in CD4+ large granular lymphocyte leukemia. Clones were sequenced by immunoSEQ multiplex PCR, and TCRdb holds only the in-frame ones, with some missing. In the table there are approximately 30,000 clones, approximately 79% of which are singletons. Specimen: CD4+ T cells from blood buffy coats. These receptors were collected from a human donor in good health. CDR3s include the opening cysteine and the closing phenylalanine or tryptophan. Each record gives: V gene, clone size, D gene, CDR3 length, J gene, CDR3 DNA, CDR3 protein. A D gene is named only where the DNA matches it firmly. The listing skips clone size in some rows; elsewhere it reads once, few, many or a size class.

TRBV7-9	-	TRBD2	18	TRBJ2-4	TGTGCCAGCAGCTTAACGGGACTAGCGGACTGGGGCAAAAACATTCAGTACTTC	CASSLTGLADWGKNIQYF
TRBV5-4	-	TRBD2	18	TRBJ2-5	TGTGCCAGCAGCTCCGGGGGAGCGGGGGGCCCTTACCAAGAGACCCAGTACTTC	CASSSGGAGGPYQETQYF
TRBV5-6	once	-	13	TRBJ1-3	TGTGCCAGCAGCTTGGCGACTGGAAACACCATATATTTT	CASSLATGNTIYF
TRBV20-1	-	-	11	TRBJ1-3	TGCAGTGCCCCTCTTGGAAACACCATATATTTT	CSAPLGNTIYF
TRBV28	-	-	12	TRBJ2-3	TGTGCCAGCAGTTTGGGGGACTATACGCAGTATTTT	CASSLGDYTQYF
TRBV2	few	-	15	TRBJ1-3	TGTGCCAGCAGTGAAAACACCCTGCCTGGAAACACCATATATTTT	CASSENTLPGNTIYF
TRBV10-3	few	-	14	TRBJ2-5	TGTGCCATCAGCGAAGGGGGGGCCCAAGAGACCCAGTACTTC	CAISEGGAQETQYF
TRBV7-2	few	-	14	TRBJ2-7	TGTGCCAGCAGCCGTCGAACGGCCGGGGTGGAGCAGTACTTC	CASSRRTAGVEQYF
TRBV2	-	-	13	TRBJ1-4	TGTGCCAGCACTCCAGGGATAGGTGAAAAACTGTTTTTT	CASTPGIGEKLFF
TRBV7-2	-	TRBD2	14	TRBJ2-7	TGTGCCAGCAGCTTAAGCGGGGGGCCCTACGAGCAGTACTTC	CASSLSGGPYEQYF
TRBV5-6	-	TRBD1	15	TRBJ1-2	TGTGCCAGCAGCTTGGGGACAGGAGGATACTATGGCTACACCTTC	CASSLGTGGYYGYTF
TRBV7-2	once	TRBD1	14	TRBJ2-4	TGTGCCAGCAGCCCCGGGACAGGGACGAACATTCAGTACTTC	CASSPGTGTNIQYF
TRBV29-1	-	-	11	TRBJ2-3	TGCAGCGTTGAAGCCGCGGATACGCAGTATTTT	CSVEAADTQYF
TRBV30	-	-	14	TRBJ2-2	TGTGCCTGGAGTTCAAGCGGTCCCACCGGGGAGCTGTTTTTT	CAWSSSGPTGELFF
TRBV5-1	-	-	13	TRBJ2-7	TGCGCCAGCAGCAGCCACGTTGGTGTCGAGCAGTACTTC	CASSSHVGVEQYF
TRBV19	-	TRBD1	15	TRBJ2-3	TGTGCCAGTAGAACGACAGGGGACAGCACAGATACGCAGTATTTT	CASRTTGDSTDTQYF
TRBV9	few	TRBD1	15	TRBJ1-2	TGTGCCAGCAGCGTAGGGACAGGGGGCGTCTTAGGCTACACCTTC	CASSVGTGGVLGYTF
TRBV7-2	-	TRBD2	16	TRBJ2-7	TGTGCCAGCAGCTTGACAGCCCCTACTAGCGGCTACGAGCAGTACTTC	CASSLTAPTSGYEQYF
TRBV5-6	-	-	15	TRBJ1-3	TGTGCCAGCAGCTTCAGGGGAGACGGTGGAAACACCATATATTTT	CASSFRGDGGNTIYF
TRBV19	-	-	15	TRBJ1-3	TGTGCCAGTAGTGAACAGGGAATGGCGGGAAACACCATATATTTT	CASSEQGMAGNTIYF
TRBV14	-	TRBD2	15	TRBJ2-1	TGTGCCAGCAGCCAATGGGGGGGCTCCTACAATGAGCAGTTCTTC	CASSQWGGSYNEQFF
TRBV7-2	-	TRBD2	17	TRBJ2-1	TGTGCCAGCAGCTTAGGAGTGGGGACTAGCGGCCACAATGAGCAGTTCTTC	CASSLGVGTSGHNEQFF
TRBV4-2	few	TRBD1	15	TRBJ2-7	TGTGCCAGCAGCCCCCCCGGGACAGGGGCCTACGAGCAGTACTTC	CASSPPGTGAYEQYF
TRBV2	few	-	12	TRBJ2-7	TGTGCCAGCAGTGGGATTATCTACGAGCAGTACTTC	CASSGIIYEQYF
TRBV19	-	-	14	TRBJ2-7	TGTGCCAGTAGTACCGGAGGGCCCGACTACGAGCAGTACTTC	CASSTGGPDYEQYF
TRBV7-8	-	TRBD2	11	TRBJ2-7	TGTGCCAGCAGGCGGGAGGGTGAGCAGTACTTC	CASRREGEQYF
TRBV11-2	-	TRBD2	17	TRBJ2-5	TGTGCCAGCAGCTTGGGCGGGAGGGCGGGGGCCCAAGAGACCCAGTACTTC	CASSLGGRAGAQETQYF
TRBV19	-	-	13	TRBJ1-1	TGTGCCAGCCTAAAAACTTTTACGGAGGAAGCTTTCTTT	CASLKTFTEEAFF
TRBV5-4	-	-	16	TRBJ2-2	TGTGCCAGCAGCCCAGCCCAGGAGAGGAGTACCGGGGAGCTGTTTTTT	CASSPAQERSTGELFF
TRBV9	-	-	14	TRBJ2-7	TGTGCCAGCAGCCCCCGAGGGCGCTCCTACGAGCAGTACTTC	CASSPRGRSYEQYF
TRBV29-1	-	TRBD2	15	TRBJ2-1	TGCAGCGTTGAGATCGGGGGGGGCCTTTTCAATGAGCAGTTCTTC	CSVEIGGGLFNEQFF
TRBV4-2	-	-	15	TRBJ2-2	TGTGCCAGCAGCCAGGCCGGGCCGAACACCGGGGAGCTGTTTTTT	CASSQAGPNTGELFF
TRBV25-1	-	-	14	TRBJ2-7	TGTGCCAGCAGTGTCACTCAGGGGGGGACCGAGCAGTACTTC	CASSVTQGGTEQYF
TRBV29-1	-	TRBD1	14	TRBJ1-6	TGCAGCGCCTCCGCGGGACAGGGGAATTCACCCCTCCACTTT	CSASAGQGNSPLHF
TRBV7-8	medium-sized	-	14	TRBJ1-2	TGTGCCAGCAGCTTAATAAGGCAGAGTGGGGGCTACACCTTC	CASSLIRQSGGYTF
TRBV5-1	-	-	17	TRBJ2-4	TGCGCCAGCAGCCCAGGACTCCAGCTTATAGCCAAAAACATTCAGTACTTC	CASSPGLQLIAKNIQYF
TRBV19	-	-	15	TRBJ1-4	TGTGCCAGTAGTAGGGGAGGCACGGATAATGAAAAACTGTTTTTT	CASSRGGTDNEKLFF
TRBV16	-	-	15	TRBJ2-1	TGTGCCAGCAGCCAATCTGGGCTAGCGCCCAATGAGCAGTTCTTC	CASSQSGLAPNEQFF
TRBV4-1	-	TRBD1	19	TRBJ1-3	TGCGCCAGCAGCCAAGTCGCGACAGGGGGCAAACACTCTGGAAACACCATATATTTT	CASSQVATGGKHSGNTIYF
TRBV2	few	TRBD1	14	TRBJ1-5	TGTGCCAGCACCTTTACAGGGGGCAATCAGCCCCAGCATTTT	CASTFTGGNQPQHF
TRBV7-8	-	-	13	TRBJ2-7	TGTGCCAGCAGCTTAGCAGTAAACTACGAGCAGTACTTC	CASSLAVNYEQYF
TRBV19	once	TRBD1	17	TRBJ2-7	TGTGCCAGTAGTCAAAACAGGGGGCTCGAGGGTGGTTCCGAGCAGTACTTC	CASSQNRGLEGGSEQYF
TRBV9	-	TRBD2	15	TRBJ2-1	TGTGCCAGCAGCGTTGGTAGTAGGGGACTAGCTGAGCAGTTCTTC	CASSVGSRGLAEQFF
TRBV29-1	-	TRBD2	17	TRBJ2-3	TGCAGCGTCTCCGGGGGTAGCGGGAGGTGGGGCACAGATACGCAGTATTTT	CSVSGGSGRWGTDTQYF
TRBV6-1	-	-	15	TRBJ2-6	TGTGCCAGCAGTGAAGGCTCCTCTGGGGCCAACGTCCTGACTTTC	CASSEGSSGANVLTF
TRBV5-4	-	-	14	TRBJ2-7	TGTGCCAGCAGCTTGGACAGGGCTCCCTACGAGCAGTACTTC	CASSLDRAPYEQYF
TRBV7-9	-	TRBD1	15	TRBJ2-7	TGTGCCAGCACGGATGGGGGACAGGGGGGCTACGAGCAGTACTTC	CASTDGGQGGYEQYF